These T cell receptor beta chains were read from a single sample in a study of OX40 agonist ivuxolimab in advanced cancers. The assay was immunoSEQ multiplex PCR, and TCRdb's table has in-frame clones only and misses some. The table shows more than 12,000 clones, with approximately 90% occurring only once. The starting material was CD4+ or CD8+ T cells sorted from blood, obtained in a trial of the OX40 agonist ivuxolimab. These receptors were obtained from an adult with an advanced solid tumor such as melanoma, head and neck, liver or kidney cancer. The CDR3 runs from the conserved cysteine through the conserved F or W.

v_call: TRBV7-2; j_call: TRBJ2-3; cdr3_aa: CASSPGQAGDTQYF
v_call: TRBV9; j_call: TRBJ1-2; cdr3_aa: CASSVGVGDYGYTF
v_call: TRBV4-1; j_call: TRBJ1-5; cdr3_aa: CASSQERTGPGPQHF
v_call: TRBV19; j_call: TRBJ2-5; cdr3_aa: CASSMGLAGGQETQYF
v_call: TRBV18; j_call: TRBJ2-2; cdr3_aa: CASSLSSGIGELFF
v_call: TRBV5-1; j_call: TRBJ2-2; cdr3_aa: CASRPGQRTGWELFF
v_call: TRBV7-2; j_call: TRBJ1-3; cdr3_aa: CASSLWDRESAGNTIYF
v_call: TRBV19; j_call: TRBJ1-1; cdr3_aa: CASSIGDRGTEAFF
v_call: TRBV28; j_call: TRBJ1-3; cdr3_aa: CASRSLPGTDSVGTIYF
v_call: TRBV18; j_call: TRBJ1-1; cdr3_aa: CASSPPLRTGTTEAFF
v_call: TRBV5-1; j_call: TRBJ1-3; cdr3_aa: CASSLEDRNSGNTIYF
v_call: TRBV2; j_call: TRBJ2-7; cdr3_aa: CAIGTGVYEQYF
v_call: TRBV23-1; j_call: TRBJ2-1; cdr3_aa: CASRPGLWGVEQFF
v_call: TRBV11-2; j_call: TRBJ1-6; cdr3_aa: CASSQQPTNSPLHF
v_call: TRBV14; j_call: TRBJ2-3; cdr3_aa: CASSHFVGLAADTQYF
v_call: TRBV30; j_call: TRBJ1-6; cdr3_aa: CASYGGNYNSPLHF
v_call: TRBV5-1; j_call: TRBJ2-1; cdr3_aa: CASSLAGVYYNEQFF
v_call: TRBV5-1; j_call: TRBJ1-1; cdr3_aa: CASSRALLNTEAFF
v_call: TRBV10-2; j_call: -; cdr3_aa: CASSEPPSGGVYEQYF
v_call: TRBV7-2; j_call: TRBJ2-7; cdr3_aa: CASSLGTSGFYEQYF
v_call: TRBV11-2; j_call: TRBJ1-1; cdr3_aa: CASSAEGFGTEAFF
v_call: TRBV2; j_call: TRBJ1-5; cdr3_aa: CASSEAFSNQPQHF
v_call: TRBV6-5; j_call: TRBJ1-2; cdr3_aa: CASSPGANYGYTF
v_call: TRBV6-5; j_call: TRBJ1-2; cdr3_aa: CASSYGQGSYGYTF
v_call: TRBV27; j_call: TRBJ2-2; cdr3_aa: CASGFEGTAGTGELFF
v_call: TRBV5-6; j_call: TRBJ1-4; cdr3_aa: CASSLATGTNEKLFF
v_call: TRBV29-1; j_call: TRBJ1-6; cdr3_aa: CSVATRGGPLHF
v_call: TRBV6-1; j_call: TRBJ1-3; cdr3_aa: CASSSQYRGNTIYF
v_call: TRBV19; j_call: TRBJ2-7; cdr3_aa: CASSPTVEGGEQYF
v_call: TRBV4-1; j_call: TRBJ1-1; cdr3_aa: CASSQDRQGAGTEAFF
v_call: TRBV7-6; j_call: TRBJ1-6; cdr3_aa: CASSLGDSQGKPLHF
v_call: TRBV6-5; j_call: TRBJ1-4; cdr3_aa: CASSLPGEKLFF
v_call: TRBV27; j_call: TRBJ2-2; cdr3_aa: CASSLQGAGTGELFF
v_call: TRBV4-1; j_call: -; cdr3_aa: CASSHAGTGAYEQYF
v_call: TRBV6-5; j_call: TRBJ1-1; cdr3_aa: CASSYSGGNTEAFF
v_call: TRBV19; j_call: TRBJ2-7; cdr3_aa: CASRGLAGDPYEQYF
v_call: TRBV5-8; j_call: TRBJ1-6; cdr3_aa: CASSLALVERDSPLHF
v_call: TRBV10-2; j_call: TRBJ1-2; cdr3_aa: CASSEPQGRAGATAIGYTF
v_call: TRBV5-1; j_call: TRBJ1-5; cdr3_aa: CASSPDTGPNQPQHF
v_call: TRBV5-4; j_call: TRBJ1-2; cdr3_aa: CASSRDRGGYGYTF
v_call: TRBV27; j_call: TRBJ2-7; cdr3_aa: CASGVGGASLSSYEQHF
v_call: TRBV4-1; j_call: TRBJ1-1; cdr3_aa: CASSHGGIGSRDTEAFF
v_call: TRBV6-5; j_call: TRBJ1-2; cdr3_aa: CASSYRGSNYGYTF
v_call: TRBV5-1; j_call: TRBJ1-2; cdr3_aa: CASSTQGEIGGYTF
v_call: TRBV7-6; j_call: TRBJ2-5; cdr3_aa: CASSLPSVLETQYF
v_call: TRBV7-9; j_call: TRBJ1-4; cdr3_aa: CASSHEPFSTNEKLFF